This is a list of T cell receptor beta chains from one sample in a study of blood T cell repertoires in COVID-19. The repertoire was sequenced with immunoSEQ multiplex PCR; TCRdb's copy has only in-frame clones and lacks some. Among about 270,000 clones listed, roughly 90% were seen once. Material: PBMCs or T cells enriched from blood (not recorded which). All receptors come from a woman between 50 and 59 years old who had recovered from COVID-19. CDR3s include the opening cysteine and the closing phenylalanine or tryptophan. D genes are given only for firm matches. The size entry is marked missing in some rows and otherwise reads once, few, many or a size class.

D | size | J | V | CDR3 | DNA
- | - | TRBJ1-5 | TRBV7-9 | CASRHGEGGPQHF | TGTGCCAGCAGACACGGGGAAGGGGGTCCCCAGCATTTT
- | - | TRBJ2-2 | TRBV5-1 | CASSLPGRTEGTGELFF | TGCGCCAGCAGCTTGCCGGGGAGAACGGAGGGCACCGGGGAGCTGTTTTTT
- | once | TRBJ1-6 | TRBV27 | CASSLQGNSPLHF | TGTGCCAGCAGTTTACAGGGTAATTCACCCCTCCACTTT
TRBD1 | - | TRBJ2-6 | TRBV2 | CASRVAQGIPGANVLTF | TGTGCCAGCAGAGTAGCACAGGGGATCCCTGGGGCCAACGTCCTGACTTTC
- | - | TRBJ1-5 | TRBV21-1 | CASSKTREGLDQPQHF | TGTGCCAGCAGCAAAACAAGGGAGGGGCTCGATCAGCCCCAGCATTTT
TRBD2 | - | TRBJ2-1 | TRBV5-1 | CASKELAGGIGDEQFF | TGCGCCAGCAAGGAACTAGCGGGAGGGATCGGCGATGAGCAGTTCTTC
- | - | TRBJ1-2 | TRBV29-1 | CSALLAHGYTF | TGCAGCGCCCTACTCGCGCATGGCTACACCTTC
- | once | TRBJ2-6 | TRBV15 | CATSPSPGDTRFTGANVLTF | TGTGCCACCAGCCCGTCGCCCGGGGACACCAGATTTACTGGGGCCAACGTCCTGACTTTC
- | once | TRBJ2-5 | TRBV7-2 | CASSPYIIQETQYF | TGTGCCAGCAGCCCTTACATAATACAAGAGACCCAGTACTTC
TRBD2 | - | TRBJ2-7 | TRBV28 | CASSGRLAEQYF | TGTGCCAGCAGTGGGAGACTAGCCGAGCAGTACTTC
- | - | TRBJ1-4 | TRBV4-2 | CASSQGGSSEKLFF | TGTGCCAGCAGCCAAGGTGGGAGCAGTGAAAAACTGTTTTTT
TRBD2 | - | TRBJ2-1 | TRBV4-3 | CASSQVASGVSYNEQFF | TGCGCCAGCAGCCAAGTGGCTAGCGGGGTCTCCTACAATGAGCAGTTCTTC
TRBD1 | - | TRBJ1-1 | TRBV27 | CASSPGTGIRFGTEAFF | TGTGCCAGCAGTCCGGGGACAGGGATTCGATTTGGGACTGAAGCTTTCTTT
- | - | TRBJ1-2 | TRBV19 | CASSIGPAGGYGYTF | TGTGCCAGTAGTATAGGCCCGGCGGGGGGCTATGGCTACACCTTC
- | - | TRBJ1-4 | TRBV28 | CASSSTNEKLFF | TGTGCCAGCAGCTCAACTAATGAAAAACTGTTTTTT
- | - | TRBJ2-5 | TRBV19 | CASSRRGQETQYF | TGTGCCAGTAGTAGGAGGGGACAAGAGACCCAGTACTTC
TRBD1 | - | TRBJ1-5 | TRBV25-1 | CASGTGTGHQPQHF | TGTGCCAGCGGAACCGGGACAGGACATCAGCCCCAGCATTTT
TRBD1 | - | TRBJ2-7 | TRBV5-1 | CASSLTGVPLEQYF | TGCGCCAGCAGCTTAACAGGGGTCCCCCTCGAGCAGTACTTC
- | - | TRBJ1-3 | TRBV30 | CAWRRAGLNSGNTIYF | TGTGCCTGGAGACGGGCAGGGCTTAACTCTGGAAACACCATATATTTT
- | once | TRBJ2-4 | TRBV30 | CAWSVRTEDLAKNIQYF | TGTGCCTGGAGTGTAAGGACGGAGGACCTAGCCAAAAACATTCAGTACTTC
TRBD2 | - | TRBJ2-7 | TRBV5-6 | CASKTKGLAGTSYEQYF | TGTGCCAGCAAGACAAAGGGACTAGCGGGGACCTCCTACGAGCAGTACTTC
- | - | TRBJ2-5 | TRBV5-1 | CASSYSEETQYF | TGCGCCAGCAGCTACTCGGAGGAGACCCAGTACTTC
TRBD2 | few | TRBJ2-7 | TRBV10-3 | CAISVSTSDSYEQYF | TGTGCCATCAGTGTCTCGACTAGCGACTCCTACGAGCAGTACTTC
TRBD1 | - | TRBJ2-5 | TRBV7-8 | CASSLDTQGLPETQYF | TGTGCCAGCAGCTTAGATACACAGGGGCTTCCAGAGACCCAGTACTTC
TRBD2 | - | TRBJ2-5 | TRBV30 | CAWSVGLAGQETQYF | TGTGCCTGGAGTGTGGGTTTAGCGGGACAAGAGACCCAGTACTTC
- | - | TRBJ2-7 | TRBV4-3 | CASSQDSVTGFYEQYF | TGCGCCAGCAGCCAAGATTCAGTTACAGGATTCTACGAGCAGTACTTC
- | - | TRBJ1-1 | TRBV19 | CASKRQENTEAFF | TGTGCCAGTAAGCGGCAGGAGAACACTGAAGCTTTCTTT
- | - | TRBJ1-2 | TRBV6-5 | CASTTGYGGYTF | TGTGCCAGCACCACAGGGTATGGAGGCTACACCTTC